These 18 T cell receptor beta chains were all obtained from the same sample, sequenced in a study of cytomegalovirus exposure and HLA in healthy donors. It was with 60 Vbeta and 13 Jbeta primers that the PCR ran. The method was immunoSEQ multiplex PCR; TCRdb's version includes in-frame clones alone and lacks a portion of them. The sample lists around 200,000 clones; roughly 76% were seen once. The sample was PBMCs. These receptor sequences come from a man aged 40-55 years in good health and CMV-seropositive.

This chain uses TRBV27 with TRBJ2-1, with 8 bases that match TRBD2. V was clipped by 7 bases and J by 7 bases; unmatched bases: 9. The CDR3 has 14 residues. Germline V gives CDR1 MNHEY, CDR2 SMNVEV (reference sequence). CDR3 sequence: CASTDGGAGNEQFF. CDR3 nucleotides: TGTGCCAGCACTGACGGGGGGGCCGGGAATGAGCAGTTCTTC.

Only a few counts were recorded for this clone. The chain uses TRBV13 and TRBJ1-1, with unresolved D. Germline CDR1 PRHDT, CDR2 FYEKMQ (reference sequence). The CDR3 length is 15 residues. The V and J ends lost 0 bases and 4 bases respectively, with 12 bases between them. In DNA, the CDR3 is TGTGCCAGCAGCTTAGGGTCCGGCGGTGTCACTGAAGCTTTCTTT. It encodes CASSLGSGGVTEAFF.

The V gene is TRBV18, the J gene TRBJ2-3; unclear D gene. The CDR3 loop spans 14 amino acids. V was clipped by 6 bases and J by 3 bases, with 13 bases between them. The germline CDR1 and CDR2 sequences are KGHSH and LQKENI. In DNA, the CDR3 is TGTGCCAGCTCCGGGTCTCGGAGAACAGATACGCAGTATTTT. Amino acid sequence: CASSGSRRTDTQYF.

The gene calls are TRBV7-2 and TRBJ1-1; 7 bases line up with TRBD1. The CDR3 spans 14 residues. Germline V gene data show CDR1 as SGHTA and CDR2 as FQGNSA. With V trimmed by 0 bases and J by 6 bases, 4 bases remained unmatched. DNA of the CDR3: TGTGCCAGCAGCTTAGCCGGGACAGCGGCTGAAGCTTTCTTT. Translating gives CASSLAGTAAEAFF.

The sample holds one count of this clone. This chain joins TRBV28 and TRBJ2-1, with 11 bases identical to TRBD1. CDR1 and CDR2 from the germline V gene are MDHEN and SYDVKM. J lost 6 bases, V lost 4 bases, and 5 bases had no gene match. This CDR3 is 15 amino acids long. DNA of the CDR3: TGTGCCAGCAGTTCCCGGGACAGGGGGAGCAATGAGCAGTTCTTC. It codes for CASSSRDRGSNEQFF.

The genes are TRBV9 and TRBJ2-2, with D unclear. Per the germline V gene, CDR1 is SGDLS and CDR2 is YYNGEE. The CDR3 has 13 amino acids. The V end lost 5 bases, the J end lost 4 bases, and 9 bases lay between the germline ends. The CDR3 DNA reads TGTGCCAGCAGTTCCCACTTCACCGGGGAGCTGTTTTTT. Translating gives CASSSHFTGELFF.

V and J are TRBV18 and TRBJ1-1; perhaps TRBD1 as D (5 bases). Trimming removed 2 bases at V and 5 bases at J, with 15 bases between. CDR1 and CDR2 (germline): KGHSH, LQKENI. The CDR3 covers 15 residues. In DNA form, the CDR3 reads TGTGCCAGCTCACCAAAAGTCAGGGAAGGGACTGAAGCTTTCTTT. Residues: CASSPKVREGTEAFF.

The CDR3 nucleotides read TGCGCCATTGCGGGGACGTCCTACAATGAGCAGTTCTTC. Residues: CAIAGTSYNEQFF. J is TRBJ2-1 and V is TRBV10-2; D is possibly TRBD2 (6 bases). Between the trimmed V and J ends, which lost 10 bases and 1 base, there was a span of 11 bases. The CDR3 is 13 amino acids. Germline loops: CDR1 WSHSY, CDR2 SAAADI.

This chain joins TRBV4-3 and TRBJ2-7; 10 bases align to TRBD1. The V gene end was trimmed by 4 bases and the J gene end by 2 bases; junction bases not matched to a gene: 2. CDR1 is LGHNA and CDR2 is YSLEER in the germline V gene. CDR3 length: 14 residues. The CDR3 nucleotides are TGCGCCAGCAGCCTGGACAGGGGGACCTACGAGCAGTACTTC. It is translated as CASSLDRGTYEQYF.

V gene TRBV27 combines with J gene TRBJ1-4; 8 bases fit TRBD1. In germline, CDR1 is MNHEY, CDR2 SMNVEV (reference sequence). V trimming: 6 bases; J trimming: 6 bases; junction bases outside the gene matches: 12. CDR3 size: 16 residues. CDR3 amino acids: CASRPGGQGGYEKLFF. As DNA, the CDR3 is TGTGCCAGCAGGCCTGGAGGACAGGGAGGTTATGAAAAACTGTTTTTT.

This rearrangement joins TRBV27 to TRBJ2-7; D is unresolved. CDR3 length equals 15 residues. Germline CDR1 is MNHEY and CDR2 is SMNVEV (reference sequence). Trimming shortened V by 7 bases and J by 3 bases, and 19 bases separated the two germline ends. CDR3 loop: CASTERSPRGYEQYF. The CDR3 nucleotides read TGTGCCAGCACCGAAAGGAGCCCGCGTGGCTACGAGCAGTACTTC.

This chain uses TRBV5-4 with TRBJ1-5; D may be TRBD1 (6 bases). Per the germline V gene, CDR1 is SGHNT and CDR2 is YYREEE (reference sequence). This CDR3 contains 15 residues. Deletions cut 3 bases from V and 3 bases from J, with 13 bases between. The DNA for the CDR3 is TGTGCCAGCAGCTCCTGGGGGGGCTCCAATCAGCCCCAGCATTTT. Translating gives CASSSWGGSNQPQHF.

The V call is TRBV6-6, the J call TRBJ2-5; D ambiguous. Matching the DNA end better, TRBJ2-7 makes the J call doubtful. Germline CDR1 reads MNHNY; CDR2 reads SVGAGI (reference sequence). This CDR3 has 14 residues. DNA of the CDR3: TGTGCCAGCAGTTCCCGCCCTGACATCTACGAGCAGTACTTC. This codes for CASSSRPDIYEQYF.

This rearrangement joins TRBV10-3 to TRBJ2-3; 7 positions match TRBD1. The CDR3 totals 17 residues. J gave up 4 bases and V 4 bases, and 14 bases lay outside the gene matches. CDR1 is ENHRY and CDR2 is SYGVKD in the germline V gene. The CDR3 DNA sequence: TGTGCCATCAGTGGGGTATTACGCCAGGGGGATCCAGATACGCAGTATTTT. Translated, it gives CAISGVLRQGDPDTQYF.

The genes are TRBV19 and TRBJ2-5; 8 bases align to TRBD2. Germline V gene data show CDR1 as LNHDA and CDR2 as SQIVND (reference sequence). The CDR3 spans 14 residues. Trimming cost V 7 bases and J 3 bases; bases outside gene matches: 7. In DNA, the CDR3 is TGTGCCAGTACCCCGGGGGGGTCGAAAGAGACCCAGTACTTC. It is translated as CASTPGGSKETQYF.

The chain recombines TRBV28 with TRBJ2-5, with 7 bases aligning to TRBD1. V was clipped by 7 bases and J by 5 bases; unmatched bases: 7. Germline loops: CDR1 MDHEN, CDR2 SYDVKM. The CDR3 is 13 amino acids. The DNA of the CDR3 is TGTGCCAGCACCCCTCCCAGGGGGGAGACCCAGTACTTC. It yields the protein CASTPPRGETQYF. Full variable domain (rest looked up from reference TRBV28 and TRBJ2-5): DVKVTQSSRYLVKRTGEKVFLECVQDMDHENMFWYRQDPGLGLRLIYFSYDVKMKEKGDIPEGYSVSREKKERFSLILESASTNQTSMYLCASTPPRGETQYFGPGTRLLVL.

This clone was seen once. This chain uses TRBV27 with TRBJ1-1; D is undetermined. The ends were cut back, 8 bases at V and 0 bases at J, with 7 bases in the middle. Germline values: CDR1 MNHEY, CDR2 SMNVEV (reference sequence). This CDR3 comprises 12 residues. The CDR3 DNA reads TGTGCCAGCTTCCGTCTGAACACTGAAGCTTTCTTT. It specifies CASFRLNTEAFF.

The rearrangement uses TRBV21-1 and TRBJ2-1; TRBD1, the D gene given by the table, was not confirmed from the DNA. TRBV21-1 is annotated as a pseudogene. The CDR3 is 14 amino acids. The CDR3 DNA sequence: TGTGCCAGCAGCCCTCGACAGGGGGAAGATGAGCAGTTCTTC. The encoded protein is CASSPRQGEDEQFF.